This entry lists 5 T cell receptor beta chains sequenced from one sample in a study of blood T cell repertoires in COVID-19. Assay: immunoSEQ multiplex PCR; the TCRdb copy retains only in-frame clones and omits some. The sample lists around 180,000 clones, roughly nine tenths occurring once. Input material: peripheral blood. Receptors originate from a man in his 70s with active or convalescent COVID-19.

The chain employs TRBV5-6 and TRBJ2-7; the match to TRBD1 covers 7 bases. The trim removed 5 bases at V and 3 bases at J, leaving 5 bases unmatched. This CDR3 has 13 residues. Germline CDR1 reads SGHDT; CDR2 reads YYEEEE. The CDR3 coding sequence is TGTGCCAGCAGTTTACAGGGGAACTACGAGCAGTACTTC. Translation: CASSLQGNYEQYF. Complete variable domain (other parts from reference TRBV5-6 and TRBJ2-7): DAGVTQSPTHLIKTRGQQVTLRCSPKSGHDTVSWYQQALGQGPQFIFQYYEEEERQRGNFPDRFSGHQFPNYSSELNVNALLLGDSALYLCASSLQGNYEQYFGPGTRLTVT.

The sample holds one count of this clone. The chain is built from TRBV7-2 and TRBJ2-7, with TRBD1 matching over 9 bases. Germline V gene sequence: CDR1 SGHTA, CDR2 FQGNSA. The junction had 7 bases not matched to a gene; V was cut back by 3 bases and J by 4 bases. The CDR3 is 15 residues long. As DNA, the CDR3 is TGTGCCAGCAGCTTCGCTAGGGACAGGGAATACGAGCAGTACTTC. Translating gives CASSFARDREYEQYF.

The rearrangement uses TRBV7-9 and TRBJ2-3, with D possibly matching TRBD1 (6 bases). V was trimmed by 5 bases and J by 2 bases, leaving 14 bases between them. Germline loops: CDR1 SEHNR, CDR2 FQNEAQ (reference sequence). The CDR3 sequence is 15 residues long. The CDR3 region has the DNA TGTGCCAGCAGCAAAGCCGGGACACACACAGATACGCAGTATTTT. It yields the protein CASSKAGTHTDTQYF.

The CDR3 DNA reads as TGTGCCAGCAGTTCATCGGGACAGGGTACAGATACGCAGTATTTT. Translation gives CASSSSGQGTDTQYF. The chain employs TRBV27 and TRBJ2-3; TRBD1 matches 9 bases. The CDR3 spans 15 residues. Unmatched junction bases numbered 5, after V lost 4 bases and J lost 3 bases. The germline V gene has CDR1 MNHEY and CDR2 SMNVEV (reference sequence).

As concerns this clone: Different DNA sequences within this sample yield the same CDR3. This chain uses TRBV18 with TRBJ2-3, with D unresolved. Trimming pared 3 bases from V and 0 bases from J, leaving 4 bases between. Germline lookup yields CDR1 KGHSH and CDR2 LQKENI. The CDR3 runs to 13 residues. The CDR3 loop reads CASSPPSTDTQYF. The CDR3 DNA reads TGTGCCAGCTCACCCCCTAGCACAGATACGCAGTATTTT.